These 11 T cell receptor beta chains were sequenced from one sample in a study of cytomegalovirus exposure and HLA in healthy donors. Generated by immunoSEQ multiplex PCR, the TCRdb table keeps only in-frame clones and is missing some. The sample carries 75,000 to 95,000 clones, about 96% recorded once. Source material: PBMCs. The receptors come from a man younger than 35 in good health and CMV-seronegative.

V usage is TRBV5-4 and J usage is TRBJ1-5; D is unclear. Germline CDR1 is SGHNT and CDR2 is YYREEE (reference sequence). The CDR3 contains 13 residues. The V gene lost 0 bases and the J gene lost 5 bases, with 6 bases spanning the gap. CDR3 sequence: CASSLDPDQPQHF. CDR3 nucleotides: TGTGCCAGCAGCTTGGATCCAGATCAGCCCCAGCATTTT.

The rearrangement uses TRBV19 and TRBJ2-7; the match to TRBD2 covers 7 bases. Germline V gene sequence: CDR1 LNHDA, CDR2 SQIVND (reference sequence). This CDR3 has 16 residues. With 3 bases clipped from V and 2 bases from J, the junction kept 10 bases outside the gene matches. The CDR3 region is CASSIQASAGPYEQYF. The DNA of the CDR3 is TGTGCCAGTAGTATCCAAGCGTCAGCGGGACCCTACGAGCAGTACTTC.

The chain links TRBV5-1 to TRBJ2-7; TRBD2 matches 7 bases. Trimming removed 0 bases from V and 0 bases from J; junction bases left unmatched: 3. Germline assignment: CDR1 SGHRS and CDR2 YFSETQ. The CDR3 covers 15 residues. The CDR3 bases are TGCGCCAGCAGCTTGGAAGCGGGATACTCCTACGAGCAGTACTTC. Its protein is CASSLEAGYSYEQYF.

As to this clone: Other DNA sequences in this sample translate to the same CDR3. V and J are TRBV11-3 and TRBJ2-3; D gene ambiguous. V shed 5 bases and J shed 3 bases, with 3 bases lying between them. CDR1 and CDR2 from the germline V gene are SGHNT and YENEEA. The CDR3 contains 11 residues. The CDR3 sequence is CASSLTDTQYF. DNA for the CDR3: TGTGCCAGCAGCCTGACAGATACGCAGTATTTT.

The rearrangement uses TRBV4-1 and TRBJ2-1; 7 bases fit TRBD1. CDR1 and CDR2 (germline): MGHRA, YSYEKL. V lost 0 bases to trimming and J lost 5 bases; unmatched junction nucleotides: 7. This CDR3 has 16 residues. The CDR3 sequence is CASSQDEGQAHNEQFF. The CDR3 DNA reads as TGCGCCAGCAGCCAAGATGAAGGACAGGCACACAATGAGCAGTTCTTC.

This clone was counted a single time. The rearrangement joins TRBV30 to TRBJ1-2, with 11 bases that match TRBD1. CDR3 length: 15 amino acids. V shed 1 base, J shed 7 bases, and the junction held 8 bases outside the gene matches. The V gene's germline CDR1 is GTSNPN and CDR2 SVGIG (reference sequence). The CDR3 protein is CAWSGRRDRGGGYTF. DNA of the CDR3: TGTGCCTGGAGTGGTAGACGGGACAGGGGGGGTGGCTACACCTTC.

The chain recombines TRBV19 with TRBJ2-7; D perhaps matches TRBD1 (5 bases). CDR1 and CDR2 (germline): LNHDA, SQIVND (reference sequence). The CDR3 loop spans 15 amino acids. Trimming took 3 bases from V and 1 from J, leaving 13 bases between them. The CDR3 DNA sequence: TGTGCCAGTAGTATGGGGCAGTCCCGGTCCTACGAGCAGTACGTC. It yields the protein CASSMGQSRSYEQYV.

This chain connects TRBV29-1 to TRBJ1-1, with D perhaps TRBD1 (6 bases). CDR3 length: 13 residues. V dropped 0 bases and J dropped 5 bases, with 10 bases sitting between them. CDR1 and CDR2 (germline): SQVTM, ANQGSEA. This CDR3 reads CSVEEGARTEAFF. In nucleotides, the CDR3 is TGCAGCGTTGAAGAGGGGGCGCGGACTGAAGCTTTCTTT.

This clone was found once. The chain's CDR3 is CASSLGGVYQETQYF. The CDR3 DNA sequence: TGCGCCAGCAGCTTGGGGGGGGTATACCAAGAGACCCAGTACTTC. The chain links TRBV5-1 to TRBJ2-5, with a weak D call TRBD2 (6 bases). V lost 0 bases to trimming and J lost 0 bases, with 9 bases between them. Germline lookup yields CDR1 SGHRS and CDR2 YFSETQ. The CDR3 is 15 amino acids. The variable domain in full, with the rest retrieved from reference TRBV5-1 and TRBJ2-5, is KAGVTQTPRYLIKTRGQQVTLSCSPISGHRSVSWYQQTPGQGLQFLFEYFSETQRNKGNFPGRFSGRQFSNSRSEMNVSTLELGDSALYLCASSLGGVYQETQYFGPGTRLLVL.

The J gene is TRBJ2-7, the V gene TRBV11-2; D not resolved. Germline-derived CDR1 and CDR2 are SGHAT and FQNNGV. The CDR3 covers 13 residues. V was pared by 5 bases and J by 1 base, with 9 bases between. CDR3 nucleotide sequence: TGTGCCAGCAGCCCTACTGATTCCTACGAGCAGTACTTC. It codes for CASSPTDSYEQYF.

This sequence joins TRBV28 and TRBJ1-5; 8 bases are a match to TRBD1. The germline CDR1 and CDR2 sequences are MDHEN and SYDVKM. The CDR3 is 17 residues long. Trimming took 3 bases from V and 1 from J; bases not matched to a gene: 8. This CDR3 is CASSLPQGVGSNQPQHF. The CDR3 DNA reads as TGTGCCAGCAGTTTGCCACAGGGGGTCGGGAGCAATCAGCCCCAGCATTTT.